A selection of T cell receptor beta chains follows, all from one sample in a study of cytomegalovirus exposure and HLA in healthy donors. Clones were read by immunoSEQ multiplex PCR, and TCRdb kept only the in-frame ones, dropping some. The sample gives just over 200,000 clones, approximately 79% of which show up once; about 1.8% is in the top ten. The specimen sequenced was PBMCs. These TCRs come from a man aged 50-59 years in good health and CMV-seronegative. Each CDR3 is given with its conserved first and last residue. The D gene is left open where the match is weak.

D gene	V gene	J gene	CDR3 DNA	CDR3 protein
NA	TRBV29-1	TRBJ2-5	TGCAGCGTCCTGGGCGGGACCCCCCAAGAGACCCAGTACTTC	CSVLGGTPQETQYF
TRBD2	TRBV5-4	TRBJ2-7	TGTGCCAGCAGCTTGTGGCTAGCGGGAGTGTACGAGCAGTACTTC	CASSLWLAGVYEQYF
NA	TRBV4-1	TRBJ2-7	TGCGCCAGCAGCCAGCATGAAAACCCCGGCACTAGCTCTCAGTACTTC	CASSQHENPGTSSQYF
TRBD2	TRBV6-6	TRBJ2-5	TGTGCCAGCAGCCCGGGACTAGCGGGAGCCGGGGCCCAGTACTTC	CASSPGLAGAGAQYF
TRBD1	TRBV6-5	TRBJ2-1	TGTGCCAGCAGTTACGTTGGGACAGGGAGGTACAATGAGCAGTTCTTC	CASSYVGTGRYNEQFF
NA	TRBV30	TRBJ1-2	TGTGCCTGGAGTGTGCCGGGGATAGCTAACTATGGCTACACCTTC	CAWSVPGIANYGYTF
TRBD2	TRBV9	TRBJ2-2	TGTGCCAGCAGCGCCCTTAGCGGGAGGCCTTACACCGGGGAGCTGTTTTTT	CASSALSGRPYTGELFF
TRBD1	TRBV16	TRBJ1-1	TGTGCCAGCAGCCAATTTCAGGGGGCGACTGAAGCTTTCTTT	CASSQFQGATEAFF
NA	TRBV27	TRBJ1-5	TGTGCCAGCTCCGCGATAGAGAATCAGCCCCAGCATTTT	CASSAIENQPQHF
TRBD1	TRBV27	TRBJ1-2	TGTGCCAGCAGTTATAGGACAGGGAGTGGCTACACCTTC	CASSYRTGSGYTF
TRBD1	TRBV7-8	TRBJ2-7	TGTGCCAGCAGCGTCGGGACAGGCCAGGGCTCCTACGAGCAGTACTTC	CASSVGTGQGSYEQYF
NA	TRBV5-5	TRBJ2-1	TGTGCCAGCAGCTTACAGGCATCCTCCTACAATGAGCAGTTCTTC	CASSLQASSYNEQFF
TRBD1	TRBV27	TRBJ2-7	TGTGCCAGCAGTTTAGTCCAGGGGGCCTACGAGCAGTACTTC	CASSLVQGAYEQYF
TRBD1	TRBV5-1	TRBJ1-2	TGCGCCAGCAGCACCGAGGGGGCGAGAGGTGGCTACACCTTC	CASSTEGARGGYTF